Sequencing of this T cell receptor beta chain was carried out in a study of T cell responses to AZD1222 COVID-19 vaccine. Study-level points and caveats: Repertoire collection took place solely once the T cell response had peaked. Baseline seropositivity occurred in only six AZD1222 recipients. Reportedly, close to half of spike-specific TCRs are directed against unmutated variant regions. White British ancestry dominated among donors, who included more females, and clonal diversity was possibly underestimated.

Germline loops: CDR1 WSHSY, CDR2 SAAADI. Trimming took 4 bases from V and 4 from J, leaving 4 bases between them. The CDR3 runs 11 residues. Concerning this clone itself: The antigen remains unidentified.

The data were produced by immunoSEQ multiplex PCR, yet TCRdb's version contains in-frame clones alone and is incomplete. The sample shows some 50,000 clones, roughly 84% of them seen only once. Specimen: peripheral blood, collected on day 0 of MenACWY control vaccination. This chain uses TRBV10-2 with TRBJ1-1; D is unclear. The TCR comes from an adult in good health. CDR3 sequence reads: CASSVGTEAFF. As DNA, the CDR3 is TGCGCCAGCAGTGTGGGCACTGAAGCTTTCTTT.